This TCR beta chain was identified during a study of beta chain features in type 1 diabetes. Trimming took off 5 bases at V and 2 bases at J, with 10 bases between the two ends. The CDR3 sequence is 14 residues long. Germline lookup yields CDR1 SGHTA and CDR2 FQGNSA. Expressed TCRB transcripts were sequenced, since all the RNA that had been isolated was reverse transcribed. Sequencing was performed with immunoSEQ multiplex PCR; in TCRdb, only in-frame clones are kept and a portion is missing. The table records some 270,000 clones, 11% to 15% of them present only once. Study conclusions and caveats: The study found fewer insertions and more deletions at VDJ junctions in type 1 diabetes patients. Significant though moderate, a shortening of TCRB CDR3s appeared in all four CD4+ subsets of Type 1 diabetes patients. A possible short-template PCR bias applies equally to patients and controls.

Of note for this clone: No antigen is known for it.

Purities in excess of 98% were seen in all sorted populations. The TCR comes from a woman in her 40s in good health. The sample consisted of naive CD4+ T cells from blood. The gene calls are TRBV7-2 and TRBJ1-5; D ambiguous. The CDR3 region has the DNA TGTGCCAGCAGCCCGAGACGGGGCAATCAGCCCCAGCATTTT. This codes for CASSPRRGNQPQHF.